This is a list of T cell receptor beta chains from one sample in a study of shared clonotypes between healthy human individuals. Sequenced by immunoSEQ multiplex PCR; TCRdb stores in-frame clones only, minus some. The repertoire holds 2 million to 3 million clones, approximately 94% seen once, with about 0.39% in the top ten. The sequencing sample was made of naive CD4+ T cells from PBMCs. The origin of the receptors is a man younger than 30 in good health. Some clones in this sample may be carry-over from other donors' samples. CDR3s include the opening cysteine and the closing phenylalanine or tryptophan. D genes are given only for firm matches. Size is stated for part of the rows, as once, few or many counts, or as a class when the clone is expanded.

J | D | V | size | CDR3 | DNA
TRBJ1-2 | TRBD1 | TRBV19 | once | CAARDSVYGYTF | TGTGCCGCCCGGGACAGCGTCTATGGCTACACCTTC
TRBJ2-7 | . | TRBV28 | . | CASSFSGPTYEQYF | TGTGCCAGCAGTTTCTCGGGGCCGACCTACGAGCAGTACTTC
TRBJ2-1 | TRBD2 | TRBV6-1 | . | CASSERGLKVAGGGFF | TGTGCCAGCAGTGAAAGGGGACTGAAAGTAGCGGGAGGGGGGTTCTTC
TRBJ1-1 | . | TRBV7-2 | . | CASSKQRNTEAFF | TGTGCCAGCAGCAAACAGAGAAACACTGAAGCTTTCTTT
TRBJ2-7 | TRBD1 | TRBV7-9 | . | CASSFLTGTVSDEQYF | TGTGCCAGCAGCTTTTTGACAGGGACGGTTTCCGACGAGCAGTACTTC
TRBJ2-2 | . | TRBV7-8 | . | CASSSNTGELFF | TGTGCCAGCAGCTCTAATACCGGGGAGCTGTTTTTT
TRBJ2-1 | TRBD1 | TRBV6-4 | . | CASTRRDRPYNEQFF | TGTGCCAGCACCAGAAGGGACAGACCCTACAATGAGCAGTTCTTC
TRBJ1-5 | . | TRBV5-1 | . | CASSSVAGSQPQHF | TGCGCCAGCAGCTCGGTTGCGGGCAGTCAGCCCCAGCATTTT
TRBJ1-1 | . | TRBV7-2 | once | CASSLLSTEAFF | TGTGCCAGCAGCTTACTATCCACTGAAGCTTTCTTT
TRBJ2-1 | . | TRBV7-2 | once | CASSFQRLVGNEQFF | TGTGCCAGCAGCTTCCAGAGACTAGTTGGCAATGAGCAGTTCTTC
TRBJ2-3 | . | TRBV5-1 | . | CASSWSNGADTDTQYF | TGCGCCAGCAGCTGGAGTAATGGGGCGGACACAGATACGCAGTATTTT
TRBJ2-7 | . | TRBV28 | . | CASRGRGASYEQYF | TGTGCCAGCCGCGGAAGGGGGGCCTCCTACGAGCAGTACTTC
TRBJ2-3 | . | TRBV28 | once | CASSLIGSTDTQYF | TGTGCCAGCAGTTTAATCGGCAGCACAGATACGCAGTATTTT
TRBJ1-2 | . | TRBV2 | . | CASSENGISWVGYTF | TGTGCCAGCAGTGAAAACGGAATCAGTTGGGTAGGCTACACCTTC
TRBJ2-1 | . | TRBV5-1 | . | CASSLEAREYYNEQFF | TGCGCCAGCAGCTTGGAAGCCAGGGAGTATTACAATGAGCAGTTCTTC
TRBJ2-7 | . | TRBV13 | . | CASSGQPRRSHEQYF | TGTGCCAGCAGCGGACAGCCTAGAAGGTCCCACGAGCAGTACTTC
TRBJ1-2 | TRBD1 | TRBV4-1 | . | CASSPRGGQANYGYTF | TGCGCCAGCAGCCCCAGGGGGGGACAAGCTAACTATGGCTACACCTTC
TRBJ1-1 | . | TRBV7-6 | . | CASNLDGEAFF | TGTGCCAGCAACCTGGACGGTGAAGCTTTCTTT
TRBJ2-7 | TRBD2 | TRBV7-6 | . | CASSLGREGGGSLRRDYEQYF | TGTGCCAGCAGCTTAGGGCGGGAGGGGGGCGGTAGTCTACGCCGAGACTACGAGCAGTACTTC
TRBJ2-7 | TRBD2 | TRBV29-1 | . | CSVEKSGGYEQYF | TGCAGCGTTGAAAAGTCGGGGGGGTACGAGCAGTACTTC
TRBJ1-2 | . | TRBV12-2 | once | CASRLGGPARCYGYTF | TGTGCAAGTCGCTTAGGGGGGCCAGCGCGATGCTATGGCTACACCTTC